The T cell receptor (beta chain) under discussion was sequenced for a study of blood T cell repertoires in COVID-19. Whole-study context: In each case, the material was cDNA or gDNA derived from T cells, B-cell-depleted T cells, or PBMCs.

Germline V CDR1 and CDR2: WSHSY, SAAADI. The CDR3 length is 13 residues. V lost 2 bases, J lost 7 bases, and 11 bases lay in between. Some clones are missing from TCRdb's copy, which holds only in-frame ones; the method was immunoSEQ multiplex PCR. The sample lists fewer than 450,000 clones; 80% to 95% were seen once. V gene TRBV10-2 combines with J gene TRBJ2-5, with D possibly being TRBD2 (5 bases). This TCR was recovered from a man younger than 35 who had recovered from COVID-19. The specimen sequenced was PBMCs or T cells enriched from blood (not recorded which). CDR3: CASSERDPGTQYF. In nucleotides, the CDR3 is TGCGCCAGCAGTGAGCGGGATCCCGGGACCCAGTACTTC.